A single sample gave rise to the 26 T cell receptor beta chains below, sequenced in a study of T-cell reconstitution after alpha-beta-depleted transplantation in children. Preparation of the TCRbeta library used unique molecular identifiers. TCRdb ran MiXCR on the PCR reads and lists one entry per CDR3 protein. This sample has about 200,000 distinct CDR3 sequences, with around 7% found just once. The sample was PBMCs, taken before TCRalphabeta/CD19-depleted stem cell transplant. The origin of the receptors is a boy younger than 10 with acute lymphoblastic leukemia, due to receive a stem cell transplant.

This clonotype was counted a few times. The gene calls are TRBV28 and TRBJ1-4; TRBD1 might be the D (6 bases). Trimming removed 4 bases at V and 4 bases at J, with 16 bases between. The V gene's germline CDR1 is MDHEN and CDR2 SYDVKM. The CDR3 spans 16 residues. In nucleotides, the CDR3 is TGTGCCAGCAGTTACAGGGTTGGCCCCCTTAATGAAAAACTGTTTTTT. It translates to CASSYRVGPLNEKLFF.

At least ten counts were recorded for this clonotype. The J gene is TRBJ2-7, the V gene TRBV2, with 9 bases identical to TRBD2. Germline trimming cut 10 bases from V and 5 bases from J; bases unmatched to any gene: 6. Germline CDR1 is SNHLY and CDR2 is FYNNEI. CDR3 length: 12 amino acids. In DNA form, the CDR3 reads TGTGCCATCGGACTAGCGTCCCACGAGCAGTACTTC. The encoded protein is CAIGLASHEQYF.

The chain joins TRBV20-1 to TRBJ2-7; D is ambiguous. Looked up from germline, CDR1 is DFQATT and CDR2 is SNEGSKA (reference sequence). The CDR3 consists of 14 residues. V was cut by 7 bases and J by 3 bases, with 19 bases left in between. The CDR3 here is CSVPKGSSFYEQYF. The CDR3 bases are TGCAGTGTCCCAAAAGGTAGTTCTTTCTACGAGCAGTACTTC.

CDR3 bases: TGCGCCAGCAGCCCGGGACAGGATCTCTCCTACAATGAGCAGTTCTTC. It encodes CASSPGQDLSYNEQFF. The chain links TRBV5-1 to TRBJ2-1; the match to TRBD1 covers 8 bases. Germline CDR1 SGHRS, CDR2 YFSETQ. V was pared by 4 bases and J by 0 bases, with 6 bases of the junction left unmatched. The CDR3 spans 16 residues.

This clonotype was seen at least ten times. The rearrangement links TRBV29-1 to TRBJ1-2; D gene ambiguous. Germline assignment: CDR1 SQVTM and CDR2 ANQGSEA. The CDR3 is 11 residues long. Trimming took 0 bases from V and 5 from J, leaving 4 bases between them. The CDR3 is CSVEDRYGYTF. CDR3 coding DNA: TGCAGCGTTGAAGATCGGTATGGCTACACCTTC.

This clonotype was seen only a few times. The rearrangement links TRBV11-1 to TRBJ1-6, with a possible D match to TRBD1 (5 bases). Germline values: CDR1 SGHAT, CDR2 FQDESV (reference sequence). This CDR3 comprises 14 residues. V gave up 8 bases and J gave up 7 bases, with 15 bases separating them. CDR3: CASRNLGENSPLHF. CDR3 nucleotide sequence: TGTGCCAGCCGTAATTTGGGGGAAAATTCACCCCTCCACTTT.

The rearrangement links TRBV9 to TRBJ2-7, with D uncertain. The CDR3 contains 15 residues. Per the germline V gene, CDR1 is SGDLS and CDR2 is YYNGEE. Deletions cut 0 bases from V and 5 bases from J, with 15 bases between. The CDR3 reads CASSVVPVGSHEQYF. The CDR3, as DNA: TGTGCCAGCAGCGTAGTCCCAGTAGGGTCCCACGAGCAGTACTTC.

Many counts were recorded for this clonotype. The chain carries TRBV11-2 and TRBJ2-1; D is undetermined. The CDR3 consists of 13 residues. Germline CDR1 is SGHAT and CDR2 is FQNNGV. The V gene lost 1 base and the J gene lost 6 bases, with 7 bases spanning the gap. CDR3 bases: TGTGCCAGCAGCTTAGGGACCGTCAATGAGCAGTTCTTC. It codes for CASSLGTVNEQFF.

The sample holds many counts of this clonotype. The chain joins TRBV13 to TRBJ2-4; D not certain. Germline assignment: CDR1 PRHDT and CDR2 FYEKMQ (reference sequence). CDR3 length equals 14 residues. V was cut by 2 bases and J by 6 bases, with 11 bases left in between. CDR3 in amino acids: CASSLSELRNIQYF. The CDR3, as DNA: TGTGCCAGCAGCTTATCTGAGTTGAGAAACATTCAGTACTTC.

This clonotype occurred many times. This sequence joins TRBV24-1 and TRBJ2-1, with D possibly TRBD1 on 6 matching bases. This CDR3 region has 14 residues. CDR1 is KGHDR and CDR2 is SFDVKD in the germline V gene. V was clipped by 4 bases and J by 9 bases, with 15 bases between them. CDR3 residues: CATSEDPLGGEQFF. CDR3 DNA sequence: TGTGCCACCAGTGAAGACCCACTAGGGGGTGAGCAGTTCTTC.

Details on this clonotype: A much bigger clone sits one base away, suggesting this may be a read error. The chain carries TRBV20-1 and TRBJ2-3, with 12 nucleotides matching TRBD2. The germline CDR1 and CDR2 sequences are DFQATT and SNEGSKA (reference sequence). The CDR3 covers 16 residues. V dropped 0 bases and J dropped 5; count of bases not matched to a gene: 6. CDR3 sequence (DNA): TGCAGTGCTAGAGATCTTACTAGCGGGAGGAAAGATACGCAGTATTTT. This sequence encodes CSARDLTSGRKDTQYF.

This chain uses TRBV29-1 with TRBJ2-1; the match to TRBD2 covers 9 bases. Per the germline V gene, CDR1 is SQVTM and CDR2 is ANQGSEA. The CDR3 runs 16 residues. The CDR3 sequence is CSVGSSGGSSYNEQFF. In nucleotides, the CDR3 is TGCAGTGTGGGGTCCAGCGGGGGGAGCTCCTACAATGAGCAGTTCTTC.

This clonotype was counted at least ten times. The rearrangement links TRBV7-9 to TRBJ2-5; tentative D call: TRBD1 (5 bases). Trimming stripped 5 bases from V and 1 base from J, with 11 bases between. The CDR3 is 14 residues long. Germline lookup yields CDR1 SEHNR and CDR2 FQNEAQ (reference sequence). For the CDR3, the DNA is TGTGCCAGCAGCGAGGTAGGGGTCCAAGAGACCCAGTACTTC. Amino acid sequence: CASSEVGVQETQYF.

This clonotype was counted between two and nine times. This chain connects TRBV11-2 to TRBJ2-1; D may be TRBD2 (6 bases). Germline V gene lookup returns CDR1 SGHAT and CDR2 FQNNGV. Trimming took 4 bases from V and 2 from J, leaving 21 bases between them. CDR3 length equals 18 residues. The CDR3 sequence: CASSSRLWRGSTYNEQFF. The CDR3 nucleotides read TGTGCCAGCAGCTCCCGACTCTGGCGGGGCAGCACCTACAATGAGCAGTTCTTC.

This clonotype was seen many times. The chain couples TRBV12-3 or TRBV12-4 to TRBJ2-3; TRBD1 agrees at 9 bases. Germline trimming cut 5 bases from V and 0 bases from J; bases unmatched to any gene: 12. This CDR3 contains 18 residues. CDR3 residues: CASSLRHGTGKSTDTQYF. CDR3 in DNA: TGTGCCAGCAGTCTCCGGCATGGGACAGGGAAAAGCACAGATACGCAGTATTTT.

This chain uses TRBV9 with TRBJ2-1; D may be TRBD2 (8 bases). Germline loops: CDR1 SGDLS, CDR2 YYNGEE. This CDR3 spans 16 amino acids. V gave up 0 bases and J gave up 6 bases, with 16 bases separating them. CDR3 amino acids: CASSVAGGGVPNEQFF. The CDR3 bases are TGTGCCAGCAGCGTAGCGGGAGGGGGCGTACCCAATGAGCAGTTCTTC.

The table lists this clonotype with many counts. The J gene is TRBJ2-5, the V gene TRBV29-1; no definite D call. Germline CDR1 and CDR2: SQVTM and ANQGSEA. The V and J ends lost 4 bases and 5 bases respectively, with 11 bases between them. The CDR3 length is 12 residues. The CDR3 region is CSVAGVRETQYF. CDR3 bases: TGCAGCGTTGCGGGTGTTCGGGAGACCCAGTACTTC.

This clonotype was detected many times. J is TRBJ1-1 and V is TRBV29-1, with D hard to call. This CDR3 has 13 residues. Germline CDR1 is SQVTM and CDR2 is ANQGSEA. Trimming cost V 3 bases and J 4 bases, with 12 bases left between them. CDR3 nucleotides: TGCAGCGTTGACGGTGCGTCCGGCACTGAAGCTTTCTTT. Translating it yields CSVDGASGTEAFF.

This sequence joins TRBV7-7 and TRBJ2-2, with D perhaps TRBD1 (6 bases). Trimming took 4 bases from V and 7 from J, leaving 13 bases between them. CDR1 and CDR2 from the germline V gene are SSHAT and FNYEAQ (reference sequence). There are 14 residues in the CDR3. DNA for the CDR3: TGTGCCAGCAGCTCGTTAGGGGGTTTCGGGGAGCTGTTTTTT. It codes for CASSSLGGFGELFF.

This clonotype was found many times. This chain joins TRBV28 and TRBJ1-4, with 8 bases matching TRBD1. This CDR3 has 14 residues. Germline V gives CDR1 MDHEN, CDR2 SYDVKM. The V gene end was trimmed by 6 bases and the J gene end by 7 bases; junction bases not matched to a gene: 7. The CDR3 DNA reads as TGTGCCAGCAGCCCGGGACAGGCCTCTGAAAAACTGTTTTTT. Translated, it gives CASSPGQASEKLFF.

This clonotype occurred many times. CDR3 sequence (DNA): TGTGCCAGCAGTTACTCGTCGGACTTCAATGAGCAGTTCTTC. It is translated as CASSYSSDFNEQFF. The chain employs TRBV6-5 and TRBJ2-1; a possible D gene is TRBD2 (5 bases). Germline loops: CDR1 MNHEY, CDR2 SVGAGI. The CDR3 has 14 amino acids. Trimming removed 0 bases at V and 6 bases at J, with 9 bases between.

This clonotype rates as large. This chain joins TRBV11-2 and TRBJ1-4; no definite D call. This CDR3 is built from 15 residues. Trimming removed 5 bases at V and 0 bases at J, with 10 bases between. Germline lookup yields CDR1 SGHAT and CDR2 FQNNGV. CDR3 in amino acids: CASSLSIATNEKLFF. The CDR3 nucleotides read TGTGCCAGCAGCCTCTCGATTGCAACTAATGAAAAACTGTTTTTT.

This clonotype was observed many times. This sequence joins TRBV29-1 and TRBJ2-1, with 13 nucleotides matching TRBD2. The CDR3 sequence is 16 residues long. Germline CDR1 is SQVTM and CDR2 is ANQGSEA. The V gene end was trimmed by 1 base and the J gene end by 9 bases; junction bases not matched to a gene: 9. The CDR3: CSVEGETSGGAFEQFF. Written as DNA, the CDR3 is TGCAGCGTTGAAGGCGAAACTAGCGGGGGGGCCTTTGAGCAGTTCTTC.

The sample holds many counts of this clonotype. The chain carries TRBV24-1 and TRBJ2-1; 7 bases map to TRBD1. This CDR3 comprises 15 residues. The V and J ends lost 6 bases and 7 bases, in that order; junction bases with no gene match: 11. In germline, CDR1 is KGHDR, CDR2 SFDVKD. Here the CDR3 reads CATSHPDRLRNEQFF. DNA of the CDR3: TGTGCCACCAGTCATCCGGACAGGTTAAGGAATGAGCAGTTCTTC.

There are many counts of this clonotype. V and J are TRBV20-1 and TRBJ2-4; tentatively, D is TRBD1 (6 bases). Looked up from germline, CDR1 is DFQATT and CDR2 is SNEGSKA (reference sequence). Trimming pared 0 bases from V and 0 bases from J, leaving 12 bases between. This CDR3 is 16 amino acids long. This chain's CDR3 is CSARDLYREAKNIQYF. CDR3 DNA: TGCAGTGCTAGAGATTTGTACAGGGAAGCCAAAAACATTCAGTACTTC.

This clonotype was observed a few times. This CDR3 reads CASRELQGIAEAFF. The CDR3 DNA reads as TGTGCCAGCAGGGAACTACAGGGTATAGCTGAAGCTTTCTTT. The V and J genes are TRBV6-2 or TRBV6-3 and TRBJ1-1; the D gene is possibly TRBD1 (6 bases). Trimming removed 6 bases from V and 6 bases from J, with 17 bases in between. Germline V CDR1 and CDR2: MNHEY, SVGEGT. CDR3 size: 14 residues.